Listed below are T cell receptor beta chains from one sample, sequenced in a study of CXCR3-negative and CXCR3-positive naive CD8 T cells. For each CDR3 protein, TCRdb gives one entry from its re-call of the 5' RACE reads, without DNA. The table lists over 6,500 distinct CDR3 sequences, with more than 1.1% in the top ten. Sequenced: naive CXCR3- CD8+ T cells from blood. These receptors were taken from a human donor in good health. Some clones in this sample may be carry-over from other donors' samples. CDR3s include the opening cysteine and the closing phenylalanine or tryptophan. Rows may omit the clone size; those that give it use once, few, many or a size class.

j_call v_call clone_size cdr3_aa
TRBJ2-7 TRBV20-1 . CSASPGGVSYEQYF
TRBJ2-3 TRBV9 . CASSTPLLAGSTSTDTQYF
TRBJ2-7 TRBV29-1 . CSVDRDSPSGQYF
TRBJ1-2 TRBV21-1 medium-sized CASSDDRGVSDGYTF
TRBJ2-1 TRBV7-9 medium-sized CASSSPRTTYNEQFF
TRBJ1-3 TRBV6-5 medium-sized CASSYEFSGNTIYF
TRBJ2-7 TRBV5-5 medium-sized CASSLGDKHYEQYF
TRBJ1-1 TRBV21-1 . CASSKEPQVTPTEAFF
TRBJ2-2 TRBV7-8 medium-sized CASSFPGRNTGELFF
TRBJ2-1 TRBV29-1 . CSVDVGQGNNEQFF
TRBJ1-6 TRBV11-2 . CASSGDGDPNSPLHF
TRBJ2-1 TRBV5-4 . CASSLYGSSYNEQFF
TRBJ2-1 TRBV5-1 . CASSPLEREADEQFF
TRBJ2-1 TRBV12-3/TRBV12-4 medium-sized CASSNGYNEQFF
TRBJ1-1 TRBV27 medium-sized CASEPGGMNTEAFF
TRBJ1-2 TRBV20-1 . CSAKKVSYGYTF
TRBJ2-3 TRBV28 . CASSLETSTDTQYF